Here is one TCR beta chain with its context. Its cognate antigen is unknown. Germline assignment: CDR1 SGHRS and CDR2 YFSETQ. The V and J ends lost 4 bases and 2 bases, in that order; junction bases with no gene match: 3. The CDR3 sequence is 14 residues long. This sample was taken from a study of T cell responses to AZD1222 COVID-19 vaccine. Libraries were prepared by immunoSEQ multiplex PCR; TCRdb keeps only in-frame clonotypes and omits some of them. The sample records under 150,000 clones, about 90% being singletons. Study-wide points: The study found Spike-specific TCR breadth and depth rose after two AZD1222 doses. As reported, nearly half of all spike-specific TCRs target variant regions that are unmutated. White British ancestry dominated among donors, who included more females, and clonal diversity was possibly underestimated.

The input for sequencing was peripheral blood, taken 28 days after the second AZD1222 dose. The sequence was obtained from an adult who received the AZD1222 COVID-19 vaccine. The V gene is TRBV5-1, the J gene TRBJ1-1, with 9 bases matching TRBD1. This CDR3 is CASSPTGGNTEAFF. In nucleotides, the CDR3 is TGCGCCAGCAGCCCCACAGGGGGCAACACTGAAGCTTTCTTT.